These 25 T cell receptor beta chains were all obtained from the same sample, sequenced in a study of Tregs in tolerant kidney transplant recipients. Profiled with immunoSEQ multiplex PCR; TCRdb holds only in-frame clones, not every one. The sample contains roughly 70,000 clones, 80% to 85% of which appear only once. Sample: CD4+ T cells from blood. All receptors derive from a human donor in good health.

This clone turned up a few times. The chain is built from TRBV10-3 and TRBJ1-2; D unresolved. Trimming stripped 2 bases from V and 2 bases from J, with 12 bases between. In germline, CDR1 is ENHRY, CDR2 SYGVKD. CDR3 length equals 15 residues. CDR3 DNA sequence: TGTGCCATCAGTGAGCCGTCTGGCAGGAACTATGGCTACACCTTC. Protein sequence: CAISEPSGRNYGYTF.

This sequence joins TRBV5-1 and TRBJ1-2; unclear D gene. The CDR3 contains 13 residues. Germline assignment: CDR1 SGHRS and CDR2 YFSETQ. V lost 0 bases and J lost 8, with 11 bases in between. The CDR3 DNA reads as TGCGCCAGCAGCTTGGCGGGGAGTGAAGGCTACACCTTC. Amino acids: CASSLAGSEGYTF.

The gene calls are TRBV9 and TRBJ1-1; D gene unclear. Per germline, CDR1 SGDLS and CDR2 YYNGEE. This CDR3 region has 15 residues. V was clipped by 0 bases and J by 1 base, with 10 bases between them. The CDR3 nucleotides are TGTGCCAGCAGCGTAGCCACGATGGGGAACACTGAAGCTTTCTTT. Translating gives CASSVATMGNTEAFF. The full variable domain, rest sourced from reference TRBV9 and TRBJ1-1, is DSGVTQTPKHLITATGQRVTLRCSPRSGDLSVYWYQQSLDQGLQFLIQYYNGEERAKGNILERFSAQQFPDLHSELNLSSLELGDSALYFCASSVATMGNTEAFFGQGTRLTVV.

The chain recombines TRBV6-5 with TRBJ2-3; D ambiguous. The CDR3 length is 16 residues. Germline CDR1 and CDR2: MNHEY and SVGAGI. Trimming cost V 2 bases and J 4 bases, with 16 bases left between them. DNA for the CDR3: TGTGCCAGCAGTTACGCGGTCGTCCCAGGCGCAGATACGCAGTATTTT. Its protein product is CASSYAVVPGADTQYF.

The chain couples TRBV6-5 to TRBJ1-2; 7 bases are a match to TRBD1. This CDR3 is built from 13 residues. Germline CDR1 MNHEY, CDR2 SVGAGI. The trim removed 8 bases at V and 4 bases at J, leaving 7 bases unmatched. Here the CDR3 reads CASRPQGGYGYTF. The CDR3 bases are TGTGCCAGCCGACCCCAGGGGGGCTATGGCTACACCTTC.

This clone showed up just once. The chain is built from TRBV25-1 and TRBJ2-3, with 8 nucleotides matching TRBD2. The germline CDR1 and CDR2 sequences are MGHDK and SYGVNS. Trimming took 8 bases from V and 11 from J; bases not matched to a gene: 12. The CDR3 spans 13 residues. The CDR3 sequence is CASLAGGSRVQYF. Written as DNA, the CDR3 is TGTGCCAGCCTTGCGGGGGGCTCCCGCGTGCAGTATTTT.

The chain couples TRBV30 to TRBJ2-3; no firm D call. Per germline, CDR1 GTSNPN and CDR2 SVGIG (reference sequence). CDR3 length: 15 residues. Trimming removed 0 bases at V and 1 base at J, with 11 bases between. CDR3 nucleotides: TGTGCCTGGAGTGTACTGGGTCTCGGCACAGATACGCAGTATTTT. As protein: CAWSVLGLGTDTQYF.

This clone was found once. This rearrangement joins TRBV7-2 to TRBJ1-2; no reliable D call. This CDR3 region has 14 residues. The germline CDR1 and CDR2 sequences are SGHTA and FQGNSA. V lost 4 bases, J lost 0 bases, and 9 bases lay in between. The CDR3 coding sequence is TGTGCCAGCAGCTGGGGAACCCCTAACTATGGCTACACCTTC. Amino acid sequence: CASSWGTPNYGYTF.

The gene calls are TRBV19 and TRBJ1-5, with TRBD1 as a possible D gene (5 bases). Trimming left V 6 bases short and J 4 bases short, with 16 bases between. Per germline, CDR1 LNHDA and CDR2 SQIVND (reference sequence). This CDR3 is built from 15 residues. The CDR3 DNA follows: TGTGCCAGTAGCATACGGGACGGGAAAAATCAGCCCCAGCATTTT. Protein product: CASSIRDGKNQPQHF.

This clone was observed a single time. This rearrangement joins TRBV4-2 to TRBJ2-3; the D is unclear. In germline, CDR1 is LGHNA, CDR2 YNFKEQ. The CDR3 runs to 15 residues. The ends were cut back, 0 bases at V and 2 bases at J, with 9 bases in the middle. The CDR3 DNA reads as TGTGCCAGCAGCCAAGATGGCCTCCCCACAGATACGCAGTATTTT. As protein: CASSQDGLPTDTQYF.

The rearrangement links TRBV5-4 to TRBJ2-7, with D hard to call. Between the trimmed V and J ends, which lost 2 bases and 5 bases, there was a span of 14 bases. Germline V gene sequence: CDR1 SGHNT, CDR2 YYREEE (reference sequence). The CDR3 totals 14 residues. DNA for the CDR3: TGTGCCAGCAGCTTTGGGTCTAATCGGGACGAGCAGTACTTC. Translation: CASSFGSNRDEQYF.

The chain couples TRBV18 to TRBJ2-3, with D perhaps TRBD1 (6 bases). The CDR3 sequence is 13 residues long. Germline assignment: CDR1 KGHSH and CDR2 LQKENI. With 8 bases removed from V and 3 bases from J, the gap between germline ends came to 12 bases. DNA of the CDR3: TGTGCCAGCGCAGGACAGTCGACAGATACGCAGTATTTT. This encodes CASAGQSTDTQYF.

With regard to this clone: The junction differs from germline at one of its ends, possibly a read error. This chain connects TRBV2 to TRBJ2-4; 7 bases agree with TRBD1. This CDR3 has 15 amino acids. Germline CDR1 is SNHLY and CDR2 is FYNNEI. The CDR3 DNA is TGTGCCAGCACCCACCCAGGGACAGCCCAAAACATTCAGTACTTC. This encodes CASTHPGTAQNIQYF.

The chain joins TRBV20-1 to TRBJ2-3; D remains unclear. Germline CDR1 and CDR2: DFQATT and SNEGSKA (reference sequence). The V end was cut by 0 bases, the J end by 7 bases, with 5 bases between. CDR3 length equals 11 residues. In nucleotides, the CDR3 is TGCAGTGCTAGAGATGAGAATACGCAGTATTTT. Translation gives CSARDENTQYF.

CDR3 nucleotides: TGTGCCAGCAGCGCTAACAGGGATTCACCCCTCCACTTT. Translation gives CASSANRDSPLHF. The V gene is TRBV7-3, the J gene TRBJ1-6; possibly TRBD1 for D (6 bases). The ends were cut back, 5 bases at V and 8 bases at J, with 10 bases in the middle. The germline V gene encodes CDR1 SGHTA and CDR2 FQGTGA. CDR3 length: 13 amino acids.

CDR3 nucleotide sequence: TGTGCCAGCAGTGAAGGAAGGCTAGCGGGGGGCAATGAGCAGTTCTTC. Translated, it gives CASSEGRLAGGNEQFF. The rearrangement links TRBV2 to TRBJ2-1, with 11 bases matching TRBD2. The CDR3 spans 16 residues. V dropped 1 base and J dropped 6; count of bases not matched to a gene: 5. Germline V CDR1 and CDR2: SNHLY, FYNNEI.

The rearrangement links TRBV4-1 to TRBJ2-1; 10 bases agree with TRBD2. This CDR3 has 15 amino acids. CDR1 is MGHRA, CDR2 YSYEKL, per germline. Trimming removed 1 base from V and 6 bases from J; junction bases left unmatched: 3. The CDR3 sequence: CASSQGSGRANEQFF. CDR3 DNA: TGCGCCAGCAGCCAAGGCAGCGGGAGGGCCAATGAGCAGTTCTTC.

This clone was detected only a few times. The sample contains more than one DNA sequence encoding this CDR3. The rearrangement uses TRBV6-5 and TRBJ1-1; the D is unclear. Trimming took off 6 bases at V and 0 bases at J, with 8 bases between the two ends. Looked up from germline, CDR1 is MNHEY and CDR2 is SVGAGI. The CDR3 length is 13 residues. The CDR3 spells CASRAVMNTEAFF. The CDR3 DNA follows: TGTGCCAGCAGGGCGGTTATGAACACTGAAGCTTTCTTT.

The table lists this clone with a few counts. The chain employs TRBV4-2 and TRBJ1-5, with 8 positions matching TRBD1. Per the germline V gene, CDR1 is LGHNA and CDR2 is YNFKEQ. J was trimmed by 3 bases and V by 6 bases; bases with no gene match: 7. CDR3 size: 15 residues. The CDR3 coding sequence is TGTGCCAGCAGTGACCGACAGGGGCCCAATCAGCCCCAGCATTTT. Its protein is CASSDRQGPNQPQHF.

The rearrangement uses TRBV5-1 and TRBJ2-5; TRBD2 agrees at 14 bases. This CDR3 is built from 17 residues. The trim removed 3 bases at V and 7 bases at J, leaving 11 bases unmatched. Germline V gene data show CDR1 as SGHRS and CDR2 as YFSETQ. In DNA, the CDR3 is TGCGCCAGCAGCTCCCTACCGGGACTAGCGGGGGCCGGGACCCAGTACTTC. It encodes CASSSLPGLAGAGTQYF.

The CDR3 sequence is CASSLWAGTDSYEQYF. The CDR3 nucleotides are TGTGCCAGCAGCCTCTGGGCCGGGACAGACTCCTACGAGCAGTACTTC. V is TRBV13 and J is TRBJ2-7, with 7 bases aligning to TRBD1. The CDR3 sequence is 16 residues long. Germline-derived CDR1 and CDR2 are PRHDT and FYEKMQ (reference sequence). The ends lost 5 bases at V and 0 bases at J; junction bases unmatched: 10. Full variable domain (rest looked up from reference TRBV13 and TRBJ2-7): AAGVIQSPRHLIKEKRETATLKCYPIPRHDTVYWYQQGPGQDPQFLISFYEKMQSDKGSIPDRFSAQQFSDYHSELNMSSLELGDSALYFCASSLWAGTDSYEQYFGPGTRLTVT.

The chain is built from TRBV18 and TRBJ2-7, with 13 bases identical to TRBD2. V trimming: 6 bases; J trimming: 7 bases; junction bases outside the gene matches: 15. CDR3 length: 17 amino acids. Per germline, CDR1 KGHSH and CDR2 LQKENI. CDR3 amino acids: CASSPLPRTSGSGEQYF. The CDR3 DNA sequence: TGTGCCAGCTCCCCGTTACCTCGGACTAGCGGGAGTGGTGAGCAGTACTTC.

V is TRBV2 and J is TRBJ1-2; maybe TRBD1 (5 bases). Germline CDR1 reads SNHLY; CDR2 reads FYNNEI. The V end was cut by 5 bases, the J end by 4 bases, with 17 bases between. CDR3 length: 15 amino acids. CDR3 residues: CASSSSARGAYGYTF. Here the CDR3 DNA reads TGTGCCAGCAGTTCTAGCGCTAGGGGCGCCTATGGCTACACCTTC.

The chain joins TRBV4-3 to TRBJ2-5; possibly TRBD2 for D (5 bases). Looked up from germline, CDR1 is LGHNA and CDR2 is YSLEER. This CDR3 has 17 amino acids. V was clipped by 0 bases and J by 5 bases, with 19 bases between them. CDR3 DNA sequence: TGCGCCAGCAGCCAAGATGTGGGAAGGTCGGAGGTCGAGACCCAGTACTTC. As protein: CASSQDVGRSEVETQYF.

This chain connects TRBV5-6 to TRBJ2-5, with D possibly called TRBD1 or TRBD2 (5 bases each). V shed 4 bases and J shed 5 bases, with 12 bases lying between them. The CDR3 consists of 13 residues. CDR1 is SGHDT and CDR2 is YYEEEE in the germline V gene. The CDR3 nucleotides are TGTGCCAGCAGCCTCGCTTGGGGGGAGACCCAGTACTTC. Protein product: CASSLAWGETQYF.